This record looks at one TCR beta chain sequence and its context. This record belongs to a study of blood T cell repertoires in COVID-19. The V segment lost 6 bases and the J segment 2 bases; nucleotides outside the gene matches: 7. Germline CDR1 reads WSHSY; CDR2 reads SAAADI. The CDR3 sequence is 15 residues long. The table came from immunoSEQ multiplex PCR; TCRdb's copy has only in-frame clones and leaves some out. The sample contains a few hundred thousand clones, 88% of which appear only once. The TCR sequence derives from a woman aged 40 to 55 who had recovered from COVID-19. The sequenced sample consisted of peripheral blood. The chain has TRBV10-2 and TRBJ2-1; TRBD1 matches 7 bases. In DNA, the CDR3 is TGCGCCAGCAGAGGGGGCAGGTCCCCCTACAATGAGCAGTTCTTC. Encoded protein: CASRGGRSPYNEQFF.